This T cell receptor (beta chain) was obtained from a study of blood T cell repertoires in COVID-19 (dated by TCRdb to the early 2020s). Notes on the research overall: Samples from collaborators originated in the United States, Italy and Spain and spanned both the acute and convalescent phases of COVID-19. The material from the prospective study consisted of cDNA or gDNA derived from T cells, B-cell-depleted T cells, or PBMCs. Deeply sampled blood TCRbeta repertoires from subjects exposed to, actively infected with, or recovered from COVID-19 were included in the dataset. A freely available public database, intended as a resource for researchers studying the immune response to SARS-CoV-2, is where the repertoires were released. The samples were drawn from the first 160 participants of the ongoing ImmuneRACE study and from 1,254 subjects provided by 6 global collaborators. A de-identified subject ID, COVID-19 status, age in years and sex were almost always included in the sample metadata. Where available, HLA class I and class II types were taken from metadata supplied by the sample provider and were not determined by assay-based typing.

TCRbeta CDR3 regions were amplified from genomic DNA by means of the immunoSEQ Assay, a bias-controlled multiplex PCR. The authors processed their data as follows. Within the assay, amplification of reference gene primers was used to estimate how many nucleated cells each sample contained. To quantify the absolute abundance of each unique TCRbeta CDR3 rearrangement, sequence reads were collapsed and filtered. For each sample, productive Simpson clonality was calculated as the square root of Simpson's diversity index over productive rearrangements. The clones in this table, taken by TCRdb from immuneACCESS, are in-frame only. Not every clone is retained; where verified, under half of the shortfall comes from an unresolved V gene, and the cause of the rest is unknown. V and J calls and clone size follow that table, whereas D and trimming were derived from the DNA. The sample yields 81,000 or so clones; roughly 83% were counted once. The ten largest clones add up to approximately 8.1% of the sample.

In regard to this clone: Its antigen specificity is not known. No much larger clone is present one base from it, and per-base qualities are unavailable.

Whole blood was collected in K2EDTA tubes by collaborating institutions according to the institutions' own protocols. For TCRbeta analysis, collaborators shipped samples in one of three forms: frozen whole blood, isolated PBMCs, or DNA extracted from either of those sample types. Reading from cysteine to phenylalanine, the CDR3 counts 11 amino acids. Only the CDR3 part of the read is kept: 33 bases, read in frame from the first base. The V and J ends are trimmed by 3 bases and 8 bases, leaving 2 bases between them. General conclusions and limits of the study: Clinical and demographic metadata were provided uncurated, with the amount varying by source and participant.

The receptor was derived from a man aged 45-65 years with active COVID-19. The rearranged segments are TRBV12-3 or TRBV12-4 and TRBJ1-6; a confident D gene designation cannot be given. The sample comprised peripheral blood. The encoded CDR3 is CASSFYSPLHF. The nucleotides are TGTGCCAGCAGTTTCTATTCACCCCTCCACTTT.